The entry below gives a single T cell receptor beta chain sequence along with its context. Its antigen is not identified. Germline CDR1 reads SQVTM; CDR2 reads ANQGSEA. The ends were cut back, 4 bases at V and 2 bases at J, with 16 bases in the middle. This CDR3 comprises 15 residues. The sample comes from a study of beta chain features in type 1 diabetes. Sorting with CD45RO/CCR7/CD25/CD127/CD95/CD27 yielded naive, central memory, regulatory and stem-like memory CD4+ cells. General observations from the study: Researchers caution that PCR might favor shorter templates, equally among patients and controls. Type 1 diabetes patients had TCRB CDR3s that were shorter (moderately but significantly so) in all four CD4+ subsets.

Expressed TCRB transcripts were sequenced because the entire RNA isolate underwent reverse transcription. TCRdb's copy holds only in-frame clones and misses some; the assay was immunoSEQ multiplex PCR. The sample lists 300,000 to 350,000 clones; less than 15% were seen once. Sequencing was done on a sample of naive CD4+ T cells from blood. The sequence was collected from a young woman with type 1 diabetes. The rearrangement uses TRBV29-1 and TRBJ2-3, with D hard to call. CDR3: CSVVPSNNPTDTQYF. CDR3 bases: TGCAGCGTTGTGCCAAGCAATAATCCCACAGATACGCAGTATTTT.